These 31 T cell receptor beta chains were all obtained from the same sample, sequenced in a study of T cell repertoires in cytomegalovirus infection. TCRdb processed the reads anew with MiXCR; each CDR3 protein has one entry. The sample has roughly 920,000 distinct CDR3 sequences, roughly 31% seen once. Their antigens remain unidentified. The source material was cultured CD8+ T cells from PBMCs, sampled from culture after CMV antigen stimulation. These receptors were taken from a human donor in good health (CMV status not recorded). Some clones in this sample may be carry-over from other donors' samples.

This clonotype has more than one count but fewer than ten. The chain employs TRBV20-1 and TRBJ1-5; 8 bases line up with TRBD1. The V gene end was trimmed by 2 bases and the J gene end by 5 bases; junction bases not matched to a gene: 11. The CDR3 spans 16 residues. Germline V lookup: CDR1 DFQATT, CDR2 SNEGSKA (reference sequence). The DNA for the CDR3 is TGCAGTGCTAGACCTTCGGACAGGGCCTACGATCAGCCCCAGCATTTT. It is translated as CSARPSDRAYDQPQHF.

The chain combines TRBV27 with TRBJ2-1; either TRBD1 or TRBD2 may fit D (5 bases each). V shed 3 bases and J shed 0 bases, with 9 bases lying between them. The CDR3 runs 15 residues. Germline assignment: CDR1 MNHEY and CDR2 SMNVEV (reference sequence). The CDR3 is CASSFGGISYNEQFF. CDR3 nucleotide sequence: TGTGCCAGCAGTTTTGGGGGTATCTCCTACAATGAGCAGTTCTTC.

In this sample, this clonotype turned up a few times. CDR3 residues: CASSLAFKKSSGGAWEQFF. DNA for the CDR3: TGTGCCAGCAGCTTAGCGTTCAAGAAGTCTAGCGGGGGGGCCTGGGAGCAGTTCTTC. The chain recombines TRBV7-9 with TRBJ2-1; 12 bases map to TRBD2. Germline CDR1 SEHNR, CDR2 FQNEAQ (reference sequence). The CDR3 is 19 residues long. J gave up 10 bases and V 0 bases, and 16 bases lay outside the gene matches.

This clonotype was counted a few times. The rearrangement uses TRBV27 and TRBJ1-5; D uncertain. This CDR3 contains 13 residues. Germline V gene lookup returns CDR1 MNHEY and CDR2 SMNVEV (reference sequence). The V end was cut by 6 bases, the J end by 5 bases, with 11 bases between. The CDR3 nucleotides read TGTGCCAGCAGATCACGTGGGGATCAGCCCCAGCATTTT. Protein sequence: CASRSRGDQPQHF.

This clonotype has at least ten counts. The chain carries TRBV7-9 and TRBJ1-2; D is unresolved. Germline values: CDR1 SEHNR, CDR2 FQNEAQ (reference sequence). The ends were cut back, 8 bases at V and 0 bases at J, with 13 bases in the middle. The CDR3 totals 14 residues. This CDR3 reads CASLGRNPNYGYTF. The CDR3 DNA follows: TGTGCCAGCCTTGGACGGAATCCTAACTATGGCTACACCTTC.

J is TRBJ1-6 and V is TRBV19; 10 bases map to TRBD1. V lost 9 bases, J lost 9 bases, and 2 bases stayed unmatched. Germline assignment: CDR1 LNHDA and CDR2 SQIVND (reference sequence). CDR3 length: 12 amino acids. CDR3 sequence (DNA): TGTGCCAGCCGGGACAGGGGTTCACCCCTCCACTTT. Encoded protein: CASRDRGSPLHF.

This chain joins TRBV12-3 or TRBV12-4 and TRBJ2-1; D tentatively reads TRBD1 or TRBD2 (6 bases each). The CDR3 covers 13 residues. With 5 bases removed from V and 10 bases from J, the gap between germline ends came to 15 bases. CDR3: CASSNGGPGEQFF. CDR3 nucleotides: TGTGCCAGCAGTAACGGGGGCCCCGGGGAGCAGTTCTTC.

Regarding this clonotype: The CDR3 ends on some other residue instead of the conserved phenylalanine or tryptophan, so this is likely a read error. This chain uses TRBV20-1 with TRBJ2-5, with D perhaps matching TRBD1 (6 bases). The CDR3 length is 14 residues. The germline CDR1 and CDR2 sequences are DFQATT and SNEGSKA (reference sequence). Trimming shortened V by 5 bases and J by 9 bases, and 22 bases separated the two germline ends. The DNA of the CDR3 is TGCAGTGCTCCCCGGGACACGCTAAGAGAAGCCCAGTACGTC. Translating gives CSAPRDTLREAQYV.

This clonotype showed up just a few times. The rearrangement joins TRBV15 to TRBJ2-1; 10 bases are a match to TRBD2. V lost 3 bases and J lost 3; bases outside the gene matches: 2. CDR3 size: 15 residues. CDR1 LNHNV and CDR2 YYDKDF come from the germline V gene (reference sequence). CDR3 sequence: CATSRERGGYNEQFF. The CDR3, as DNA: TGTGCCACCAGCAGGGAGCGGGGGGGCTACAATGAGCAGTTCTTC.

This clonotype was observed a handful of times. This chain joins TRBV7-9 and TRBJ1-1; 10 bases line up with TRBD1. The CDR3 length is 16 residues. The ends lost 1 base at V and 5 bases at J; junction bases unmatched: 7. Germline loops: CDR1 SEHNR, CDR2 FQNEAQ (reference sequence). The CDR3 loop is CASSLGARQGATEAFF. The CDR3 DNA follows: TGTGCCAGCAGCTTAGGGGCAAGACAGGGGGCGACTGAAGCTTTCTTT.

V gene TRBV19 combines with J gene TRBJ1-1, with 8 bases aligning to TRBD1. V dropped 2 bases and J dropped 4; count of bases not matched to a gene: 3. This CDR3 contains 14 residues. The germline V gene encodes CDR1 LNHDA and CDR2 SQIVND (reference sequence). The CDR3 is CASSITGGTTEAFF. Here the CDR3 DNA reads TGTGCCAGTAGTATAACAGGGGGGACCACTGAAGCTTTCTTT.

The gene calls are TRBV11-2 and TRBJ1-1, with TRBD1 as a possible D gene (6 bases). Germline V gene lookup returns CDR1 SGHAT and CDR2 FQNNGV. This CDR3 spans 17 amino acids. The V and J ends lost 7 bases and 5 bases respectively, with 26 bases between them. CDR3 protein: CASIHGVGTSGGTEAFF. As DNA, the CDR3 is TGTGCCAGCATTCATGGAGTGGGGACAAGCGGGGGGACTGAAGCTTTCTTT.

The chain couples TRBV12-5 to TRBJ1-3; TRBD1 matches 8 bases. V lost 2 bases, J lost 0 bases, and 0 bases stayed unmatched. There are 15 residues in the CDR3. Germline CDR1 and CDR2: LGHNT and FRNRAP. This CDR3 reads CASGLQGASGNTIYF. The CDR3 DNA reads TGTGCTAGTGGTTTGCAGGGGGCCTCTGGAAACACCATATATTTT.

This clonotype occurred a few times. The V and J genes are TRBV12-3 or TRBV12-4 and TRBJ1-3, with 8 bases that match TRBD1. The J segment lost 2 bases and the V segment lost 4 bases, leaving 4 bases of the junction unmatched. The length of the CDR3 is 15 residues. This chain's CDR3 is CASSSRTGPGNTIYF. CDR3 bases: TGTGCCAGCAGTTCCAGGACAGGGCCTGGAAACACCATATATTTT.

This clonotype was detected a few times. This chain uses TRBV15 with TRBJ2-7, with 10 bases fitting TRBD1. Germline V gene sequence: CDR1 LNHNV, CDR2 YYDKDF (reference sequence). This CDR3 is 19 amino acids long. Trimming took 0 bases from V and 3 from J; bases not matched to a gene: 14. CDR3 residues: CATSRDRGSTGGAFYEQYF. The CDR3 DNA sequence: TGTGCCACCAGCAGAGATCGGGGGTCGACAGGGGGCGCGTTCTACGAGCAGTACTTC.

A few counts support this clonotype. V is TRBV19 and J is TRBJ1-1; 9 bases fit TRBD1. With 5 bases clipped from V and 0 bases from J, the junction kept 10 bases outside the gene matches. The germline V gene encodes CDR1 LNHDA and CDR2 SQIVND (reference sequence). This CDR3 comprises 17 residues. The CDR3 sequence: CASSSTDRGPVNTEAFF. The CDR3 nucleotides read TGTGCCAGTAGTTCAACGGACAGGGGACCGGTGAACACTGAAGCTTTCTTT.

This chain joins TRBV10-3 and TRBJ2-1; D is possibly TRBD2 (6 bases). V lost 7 bases to trimming and J lost 4 bases, with 11 bases between them. The CDR3 runs 13 residues. The germline gives CDR1 ENHRY, CDR2 SYGVKD. The CDR3 DNA sequence: TGTGCCATCACTCTCGGGGGATACAATGAGCAGTTCTTC. Translated: CAITLGGYNEQFF.

Ten or more counts support this clonotype. This rearrangement joins TRBV7-6 to TRBJ2-1; no clear D gene. Germline V gene lookup returns CDR1 SGHVS and CDR2 FNYEAQ. The CDR3 spans 12 residues. V was trimmed by 6 bases and J by 8 bases, leaving 11 bases between them. This chain's CDR3 is CASSSRRDEQFF. The CDR3, as DNA: TGTGCCAGCAGTTCTCGCCGGGATGAGCAGTTCTTC.

The chain carries TRBV6-5 and TRBJ2-2; D gene ambiguous. Trimming took off 8 bases at V and 1 base at J, with 11 bases between the two ends. Germline V CDR1 and CDR2: MNHEY, SVGAGI. The CDR3 runs 14 residues. CDR3 in amino acids: CASATRQNTGELFF. In nucleotides, the CDR3 is TGTGCCAGCGCTACCAGACAGAACACCGGGGAGCTGTTTTTT.

This clonotype has a handful of counts. The rearrangement uses TRBV6-2 or TRBV6-3 and TRBJ2-5; possibly TRBD1 or TRBD2 for D (5 bases each). CDR3 size: 12 residues. Germline V CDR1 and CDR2: MNHEY, SVGEGT. V lost 6 bases and J lost 7, with 12 bases in between. CDR3 nucleotides: TGTGCCAGCAGCCAGGGACGAGGGACCCAGTACTTC. It encodes CASSQGRGTQYF.

This clonotype has ten or more counts. This chain uses TRBV7-9 with TRBJ1-1; D is undetermined. Germline assignment: CDR1 SEHNR and CDR2 FQNEAQ (reference sequence). Trimming shortened V by 6 bases and J by 0 bases, and 8 bases separated the two germline ends. CDR3 length equals 13 residues. The CDR3, as DNA: TGTGCCAGCAGACGGGATTTGAACACTGAAGCTTTCTTT. Its translation is CASRRDLNTEAFF.

This rearrangement joins TRBV14 to TRBJ2-7, with D uncertain. In germline, CDR1 is SGHDN, CDR2 FVKESK. CDR3 length equals 14 residues. The V end was cut by 5 bases, the J end by 2 bases, with 13 bases between. The CDR3 nucleotides read TGTGCCAGCAGCGAGAAATTGGCCGCCTACGAGCAGTACTTC. The encoded protein is CASSEKLAAYEQYF.

This rearrangement joins TRBV4-1 to TRBJ2-2; 7 bases are shared with TRBD1. Germline V lookup: CDR1 MGHRA, CDR2 YSYEKL. The CDR3 has 16 amino acids. With V trimmed by 0 bases and J by 3 bases, 4 bases remained unmatched. The CDR3 sequence is CASSQEGQVDTGELFF. The CDR3, as DNA: TGCGCCAGCAGCCAAGAAGGACAGGTGGACACCGGGGAGCTGTTTTTT.

The count of this clonotype is one. The chain has TRBV27 and TRBJ1-1; 7 bases match TRBD1. J gave up 6 bases and V 1 base, and 5 bases lay outside the gene matches. This CDR3 is built from 14 residues. From germline, CDR1 is MNHEY and CDR2 SMNVEV (reference sequence). The CDR3 loop is CASSLLVTGSEAFF. The CDR3 region has the DNA TGTGCCAGCAGTTTATTGGTGACAGGGTCTGAAGCTTTCTTT.

The J gene is TRBJ2-7, the V gene TRBV9, with TRBD2 matching over 12 bases. CDR1 SGDLS and CDR2 YYNGEE come from the germline V gene. The CDR3 totals 13 residues. J lost 7 bases, V lost 4 bases, and 3 bases had no gene match. The CDR3 DNA follows: TGTGCCAGCAGCACTGGGACTAGCGGGGAGCAGTACGTC. As protein: CASSTGTSGEQYV.

This clonotype was found a few times. V gene TRBV5-1 combines with J gene TRBJ2-7, with TRBD1 matching over 8 bases. There are 14 residues in the CDR3. Germline-derived CDR1 and CDR2 are SGHRS and YFSETQ. J lost 3 bases, V lost 0 bases, and 2 bases had no gene match. In DNA form, the CDR3 reads TGCGCCAGCAGCTTGGACAGGGGGAACTACGAGCAGTACTTC. This sequence encodes CASSLDRGNYEQYF.

This clonotype was recorded a few times. The chain joins TRBV12-3 or TRBV12-4 to TRBJ1-2; D is unclear. The CDR3 has 15 amino acids. V lost 2 bases, J lost 0 bases, and 10 bases lay in between. The CDR3 sequence: CASSLLAQPNYGYTF. In DNA, the CDR3 is TGTGCCAGCAGTTTATTAGCACAGCCTAACTATGGCTACACCTTC.

The rearrangement joins TRBV27 to TRBJ1-1; D not certain. CDR1 is MNHEY and CDR2 is SMNVEV in the germline V gene (reference sequence). V lost 6 bases, J lost 3 bases, and 8 bases lay in between. The CDR3 length is 12 residues. This CDR3 reads CASSGIHTEAFF. The CDR3 DNA is TGTGCCAGCAGCGGAATCCACACTGAAGCTTTCTTT.

J is TRBJ2-7 and V is TRBV6-5; TRBD1 agrees at 8 bases. The V and J ends lost 0 bases and 0 bases, in that order; junction bases with no gene match: 4. This CDR3 has 16 residues. CDR1 is MNHEY, CDR2 SVGAGI, per germline. CDR3 in amino acids: CASSYSDRGSSYEQYV. CDR3 DNA: TGTGCCAGCAGTTACTCCGACAGGGGAAGCTCCTACGAGCAGTACGTC.

This clonotype has just a few counts. V is TRBV7-2 and J is TRBJ2-7; weak D call: TRBD2 (5 bases). The V end lost 1 base, the J end lost 3 bases, and 10 bases lay between the germline ends. Per germline, CDR1 SGHTA and CDR2 FQGNSA. CDR3 length: 14 amino acids. The CDR3 DNA is TGTGCCAGCAGCTTAGGGCCCGGGAACTACGAGCAGTACGTC. Protein sequence: CASSLGPGNYEQYV.

The V gene is TRBV3-1, the J gene TRBJ2-2; TRBD1 matches 7 bases. This CDR3 has 17 amino acids. Germline-derived CDR1 and CDR2 are LGHDT and YNNKEL (reference sequence). With 3 bases clipped from V and 2 bases from J, the junction kept 9 bases outside the gene matches. CDR3 nucleotides: TGTGCCAGCAGCCAGAGATTAGGGACAGTAAACACCGGGGAGCTGTTTTTT. Translated, it gives CASSQRLGTVNTGELFF.